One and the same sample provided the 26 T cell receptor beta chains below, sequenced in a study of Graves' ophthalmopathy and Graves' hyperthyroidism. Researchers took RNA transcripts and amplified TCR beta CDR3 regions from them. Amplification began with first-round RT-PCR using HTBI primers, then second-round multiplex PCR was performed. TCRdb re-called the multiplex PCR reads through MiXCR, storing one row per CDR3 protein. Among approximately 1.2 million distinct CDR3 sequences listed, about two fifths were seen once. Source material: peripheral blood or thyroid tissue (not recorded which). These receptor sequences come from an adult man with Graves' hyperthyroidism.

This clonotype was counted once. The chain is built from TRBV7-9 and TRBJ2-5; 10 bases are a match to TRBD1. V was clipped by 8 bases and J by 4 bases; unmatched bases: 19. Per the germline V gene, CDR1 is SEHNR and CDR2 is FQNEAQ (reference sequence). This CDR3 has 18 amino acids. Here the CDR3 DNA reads TGTGCCAGCTCACCGCCGGGACAGGGGATCGGGATTCGAGAGACCCAGTACTTC. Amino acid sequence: CASSPPGQGIGIRETQYF. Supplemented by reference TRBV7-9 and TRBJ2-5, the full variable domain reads DTGVSQNPRHKITKRGQNVTFRCDPISEHNRLYWYRQTLGQGPEFLTYFQNEAQLEKSRLLSDRFSAERPKGSFSTLEIQRTEQGDSAMYLCASSPPGQGIGIRETQYFGPGTRLLVL.

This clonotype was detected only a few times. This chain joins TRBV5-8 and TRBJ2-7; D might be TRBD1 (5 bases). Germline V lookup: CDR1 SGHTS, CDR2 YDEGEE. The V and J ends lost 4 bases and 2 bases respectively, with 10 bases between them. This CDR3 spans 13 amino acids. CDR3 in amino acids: CASSRTTPYEQYF. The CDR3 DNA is TGTGCCAGCAGCCGGACAACGCCCTACGAGCAGTACTTC.

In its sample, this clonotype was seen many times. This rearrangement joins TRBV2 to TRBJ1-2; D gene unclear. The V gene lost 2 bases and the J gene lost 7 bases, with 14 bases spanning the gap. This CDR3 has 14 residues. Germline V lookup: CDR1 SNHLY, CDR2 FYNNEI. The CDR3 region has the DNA TGTGCCAGCAGTGAAAATCTAGGAGGTTCTGGCTACACCTTC. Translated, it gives CASSENLGGSGYTF. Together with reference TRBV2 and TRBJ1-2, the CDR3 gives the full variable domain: EPEVTQTPSHQVTQMGQEVILRCVPISNHLYFYWYRQILGQKVEFLVSFYNNEISEKSEIFDDQFSVERPDGSNFTLKIRSTKLEDSAMYFCASSENLGGSGYTFGSGTRLTVV.

The CDR3 is CASSPRGQGPGWPQHF. DNA of the CDR3: TGTGCCAGCAGCCCCAGGGGACAGGGGCCTGGATGGCCCCAGCATTTT. This chain joins TRBV7-6 and TRBJ1-5, with 10 positions matching TRBD1. Germline values: CDR1 SGHVS, CDR2 FNYEAQ. Trimming at V came to 5 bases and at J to 9 bases, leaving 13 bases not matched to a gene. There are 16 residues in the CDR3.

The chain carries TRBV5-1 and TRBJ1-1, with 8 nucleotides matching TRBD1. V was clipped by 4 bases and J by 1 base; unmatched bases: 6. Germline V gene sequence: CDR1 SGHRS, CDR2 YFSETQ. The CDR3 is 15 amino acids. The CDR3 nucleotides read TGCGCCAGCAGCACCGGACAGGGATGGAACACTGAAGCTTTCTTT. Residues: CASSTGQGWNTEAFF.

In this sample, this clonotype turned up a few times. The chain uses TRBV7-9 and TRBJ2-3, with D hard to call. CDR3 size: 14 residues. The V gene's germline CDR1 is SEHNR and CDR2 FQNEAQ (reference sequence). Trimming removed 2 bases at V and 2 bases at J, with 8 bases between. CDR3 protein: CASSLRAATDTQYF. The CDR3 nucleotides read TGTGCCAGCAGCTTAAGGGCCGCCACAGATACGCAGTATTTT.

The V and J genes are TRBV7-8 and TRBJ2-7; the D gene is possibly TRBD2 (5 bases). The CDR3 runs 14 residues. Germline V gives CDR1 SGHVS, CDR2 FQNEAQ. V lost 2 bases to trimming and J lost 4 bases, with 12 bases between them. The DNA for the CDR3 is TGTGCCAGCAGCTTAAAGGCGGGCGCGTACGAGCAGTACTTC. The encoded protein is CASSLKAGAYEQYF.

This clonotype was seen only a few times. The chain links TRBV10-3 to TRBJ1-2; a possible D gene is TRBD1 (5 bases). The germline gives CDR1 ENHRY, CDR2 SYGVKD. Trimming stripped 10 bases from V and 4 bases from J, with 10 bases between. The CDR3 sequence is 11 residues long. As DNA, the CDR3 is TGTGCCACTTGGGACCCCTATGGCTACACCTTC. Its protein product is CATWDPYGYTF.

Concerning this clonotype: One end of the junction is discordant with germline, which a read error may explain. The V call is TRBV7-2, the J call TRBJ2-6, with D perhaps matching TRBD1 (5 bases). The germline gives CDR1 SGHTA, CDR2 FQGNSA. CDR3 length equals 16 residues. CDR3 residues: CASSQETGSGANVLTF. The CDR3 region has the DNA TGCGCCAGCAGCCAGGAAACAGGCTCTGGGGCCAACGTCCTGACTTTC.

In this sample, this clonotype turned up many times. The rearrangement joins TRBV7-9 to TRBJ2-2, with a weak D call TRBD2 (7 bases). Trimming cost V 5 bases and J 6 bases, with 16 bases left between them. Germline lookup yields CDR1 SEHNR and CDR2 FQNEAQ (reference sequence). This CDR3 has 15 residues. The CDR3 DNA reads TGTGCCAGCAGCCTGGCGGGGGCGCAGGCCGGGGAGCTGTTTTTT. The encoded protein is CASSLAGAQAGELFF.

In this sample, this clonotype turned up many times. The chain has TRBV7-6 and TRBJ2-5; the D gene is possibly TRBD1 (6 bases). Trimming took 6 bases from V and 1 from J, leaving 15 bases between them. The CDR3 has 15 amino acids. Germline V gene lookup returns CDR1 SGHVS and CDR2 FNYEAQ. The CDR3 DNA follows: TGTGCCAGCAGTTACAGGGAAAGGACCCAAGAGACCCAGTACTTC. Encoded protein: CASSYRERTQETQYF. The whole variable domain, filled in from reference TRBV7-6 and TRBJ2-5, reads GAGVSQSPRYKVTKRGQDVALRCDPISGHVSLYWYRQALGQGPEFLTYFNYEAQQDKSGLPNDRFSAERPEGSISTLTIQRTEQRDSAMYRCASSYRERTQETQYFGPGTRLLVL.

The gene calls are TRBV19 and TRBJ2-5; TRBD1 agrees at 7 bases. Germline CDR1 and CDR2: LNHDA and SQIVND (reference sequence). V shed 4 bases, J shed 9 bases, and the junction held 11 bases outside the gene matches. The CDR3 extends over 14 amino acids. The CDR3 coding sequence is TGTGCCAGTAGTAAGACAGGGCCTCATCAGCCCCAGTACTTC. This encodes CASSKTGPHQPQYF.

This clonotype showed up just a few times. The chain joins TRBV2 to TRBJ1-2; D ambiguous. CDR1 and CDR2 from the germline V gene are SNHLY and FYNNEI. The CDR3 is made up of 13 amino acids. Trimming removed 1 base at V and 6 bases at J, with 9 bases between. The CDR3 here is CASSEGRADGYTF. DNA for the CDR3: TGTGCCAGCAGTGAAGGTCGGGCAGATGGCTACACCTTC.

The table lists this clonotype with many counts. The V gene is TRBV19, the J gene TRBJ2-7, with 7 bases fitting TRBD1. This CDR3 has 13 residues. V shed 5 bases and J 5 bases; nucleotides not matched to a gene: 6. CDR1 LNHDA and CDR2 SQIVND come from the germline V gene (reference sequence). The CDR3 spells CASSSWDSNEQYF. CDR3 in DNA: TGTGCCAGTAGTTCCTGGGACAGTAACGAGCAGTACTTC.

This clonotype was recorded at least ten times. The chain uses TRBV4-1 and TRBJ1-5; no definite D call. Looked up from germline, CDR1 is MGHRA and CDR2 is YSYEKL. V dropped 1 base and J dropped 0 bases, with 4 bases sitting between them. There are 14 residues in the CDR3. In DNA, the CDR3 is TGCGCCAGCAGCCAAGTAATTAGCAATCAGCCCCAGCATTTT. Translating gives CASSQVISNQPQHF.

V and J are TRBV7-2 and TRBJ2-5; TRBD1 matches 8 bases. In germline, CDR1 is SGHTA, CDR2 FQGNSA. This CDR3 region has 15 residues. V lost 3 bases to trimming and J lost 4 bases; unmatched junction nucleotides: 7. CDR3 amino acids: CASSFSQGGRETQYF. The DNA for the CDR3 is TGTGCCAGCAGCTTCTCACAGGGGGGCCGAGAGACCCAGTACTTC. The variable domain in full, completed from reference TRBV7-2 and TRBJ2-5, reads GAGVSQSPSNKVTEKGKDVELRCDPISGHTALYWYRQSLGQGLEFLIYFQGNSAPDKSGLPSDRFSAERTGGSVSTLTIQRTQQEDSAVYLCASSFSQGGRETQYFGPGTRLLVL.

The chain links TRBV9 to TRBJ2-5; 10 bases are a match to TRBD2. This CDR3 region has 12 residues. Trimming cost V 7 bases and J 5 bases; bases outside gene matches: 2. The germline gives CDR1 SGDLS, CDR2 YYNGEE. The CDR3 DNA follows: TGTGCCAGCCAGCGGGGGGGGGAGACCCAGTACTTC. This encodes CASQRGGETQYF.

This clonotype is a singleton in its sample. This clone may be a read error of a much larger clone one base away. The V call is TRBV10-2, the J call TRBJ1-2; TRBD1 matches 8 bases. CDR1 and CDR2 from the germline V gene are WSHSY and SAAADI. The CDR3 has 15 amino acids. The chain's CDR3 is CASSATGVANYGYTF. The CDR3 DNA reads TGTGCCAGCAGTGCGACAGGGGTGGCTAACTATGGCTACACCTTC.

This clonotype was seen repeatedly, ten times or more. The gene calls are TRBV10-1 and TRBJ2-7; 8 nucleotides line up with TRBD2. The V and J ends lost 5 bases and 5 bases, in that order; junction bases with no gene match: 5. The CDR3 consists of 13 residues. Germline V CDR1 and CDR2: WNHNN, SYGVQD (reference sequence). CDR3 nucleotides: TGCGCCAGCAGTCGAGCGGGAGAGGACGAGCAGTACTTC. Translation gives CASSRAGEDEQYF.

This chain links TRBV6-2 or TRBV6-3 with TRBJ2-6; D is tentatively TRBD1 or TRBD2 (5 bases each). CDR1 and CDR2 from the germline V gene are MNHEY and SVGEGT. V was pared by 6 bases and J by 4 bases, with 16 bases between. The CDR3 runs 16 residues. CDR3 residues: CASRKTPGTGANVLTF. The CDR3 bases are TGTGCCAGCAGGAAGACGCCAGGGACCGGGGCCAACGTCCTGACTTTC.

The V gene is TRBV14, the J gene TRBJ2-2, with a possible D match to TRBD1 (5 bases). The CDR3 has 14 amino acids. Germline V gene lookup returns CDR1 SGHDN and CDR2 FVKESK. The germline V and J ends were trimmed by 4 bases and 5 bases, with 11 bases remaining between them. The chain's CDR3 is CASSRQTVTGELFF. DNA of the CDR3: TGTGCCAGCAGCCGCCAGACAGTAACCGGGGAGCTGTTTTTT.

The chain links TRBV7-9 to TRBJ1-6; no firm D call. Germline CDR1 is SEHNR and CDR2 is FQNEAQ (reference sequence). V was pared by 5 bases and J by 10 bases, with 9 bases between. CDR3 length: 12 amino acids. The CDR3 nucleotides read TGTGCCAGCAGCCAATATAGATCACCCCTCCACTTT. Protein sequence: CASSQYRSPLHF. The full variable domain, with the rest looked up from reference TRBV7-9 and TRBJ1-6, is DTGVSQNPRHKITKRGQNVTFRCDPISEHNRLYWYRQTLGQGPEFLTYFQNEAQLEKSRLLSDRFSAERPKGSFSTLEIQRTEQGDSAMYLCASSQYRSPLHFGNGTRLTVT.

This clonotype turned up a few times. This CDR3 is CASRQAILGETQYF. The DNA for the CDR3 is TGTGCCAGCAGACAGGCGATCTTGGGGGAGACCCAGTACTTC. The chain has TRBV11-2 and TRBJ2-5; possible D gene TRBD1, 5 bases. Looked up from germline, CDR1 is SGHAT and CDR2 is FQNNGV. The length of the CDR3 is 14 residues. Trimming removed 6 bases from V and 5 bases from J, with 16 bases in between.

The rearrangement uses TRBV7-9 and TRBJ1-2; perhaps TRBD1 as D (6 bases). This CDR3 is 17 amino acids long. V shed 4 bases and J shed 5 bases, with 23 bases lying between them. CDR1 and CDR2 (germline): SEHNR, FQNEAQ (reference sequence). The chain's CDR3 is CASSSRTAGESTYGYTF. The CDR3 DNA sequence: TGTGCCAGCAGCTCTCGGACAGCCGGAGAATCGACTTATGGCTACACCTTC.

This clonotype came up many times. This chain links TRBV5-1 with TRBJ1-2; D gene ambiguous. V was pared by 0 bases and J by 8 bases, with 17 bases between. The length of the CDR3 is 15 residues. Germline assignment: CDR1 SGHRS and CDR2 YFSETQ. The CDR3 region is CASSLDSDFGPGYTF. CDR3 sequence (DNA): TGCGCCAGCAGCTTGGATTCGGACTTTGGGCCAGGCTACACCTTC.

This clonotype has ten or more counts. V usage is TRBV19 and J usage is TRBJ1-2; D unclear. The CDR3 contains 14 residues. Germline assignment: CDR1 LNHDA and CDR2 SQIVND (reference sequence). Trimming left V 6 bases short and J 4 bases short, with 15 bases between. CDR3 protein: CASRTTEAVYGYTF. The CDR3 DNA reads TGTGCCAGTAGGACCACGGAAGCGGTCTATGGCTACACCTTC.